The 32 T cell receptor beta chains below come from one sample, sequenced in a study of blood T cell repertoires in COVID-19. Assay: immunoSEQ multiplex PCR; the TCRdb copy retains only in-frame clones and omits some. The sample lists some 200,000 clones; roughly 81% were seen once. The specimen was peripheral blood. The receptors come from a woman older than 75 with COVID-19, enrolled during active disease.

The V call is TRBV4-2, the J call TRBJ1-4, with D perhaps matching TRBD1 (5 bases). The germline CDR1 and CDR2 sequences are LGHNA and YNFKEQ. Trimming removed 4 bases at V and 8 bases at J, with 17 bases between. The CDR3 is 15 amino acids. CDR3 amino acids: CASSRSGTSEEKLFF. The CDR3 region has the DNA TGTGCCAGCAGCCGATCCGGGACTTCAGAGGAAAAACTGTTTTTT.

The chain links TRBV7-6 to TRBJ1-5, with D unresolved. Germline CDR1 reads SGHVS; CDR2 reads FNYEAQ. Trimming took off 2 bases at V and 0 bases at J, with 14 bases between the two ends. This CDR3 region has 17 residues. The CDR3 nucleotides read TGTGCCAGCAGCTTACCCCGCGTAATCTTTAGCAATCAGCCCCAGCATTTT. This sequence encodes CASSLPRVIFSNQPQHF.

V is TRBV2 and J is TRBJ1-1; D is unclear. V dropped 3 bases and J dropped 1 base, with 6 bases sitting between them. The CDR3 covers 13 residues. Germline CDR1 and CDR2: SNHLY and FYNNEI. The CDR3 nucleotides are TGTGCCAGCAGTGATCAGGCGAACACTGAAGCTTTCTTT. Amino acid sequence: CASSDQANTEAFF.

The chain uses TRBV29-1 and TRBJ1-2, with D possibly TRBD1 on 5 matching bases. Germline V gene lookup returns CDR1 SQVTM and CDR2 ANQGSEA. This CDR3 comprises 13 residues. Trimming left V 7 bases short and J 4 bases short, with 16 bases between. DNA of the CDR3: TGCAGCGCCGGATCCGGGACTCCCTATGGCTACACCTTC. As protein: CSAGSGTPYGYTF.

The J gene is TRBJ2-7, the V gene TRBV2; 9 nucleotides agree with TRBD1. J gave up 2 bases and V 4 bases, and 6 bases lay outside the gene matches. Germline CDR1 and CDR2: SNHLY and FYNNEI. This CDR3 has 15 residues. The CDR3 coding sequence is TGTGCCAGCAGTGCCAGGGGACAGGGACCCTACGAGCAGTACTTC. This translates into CASSARGQGPYEQYF.

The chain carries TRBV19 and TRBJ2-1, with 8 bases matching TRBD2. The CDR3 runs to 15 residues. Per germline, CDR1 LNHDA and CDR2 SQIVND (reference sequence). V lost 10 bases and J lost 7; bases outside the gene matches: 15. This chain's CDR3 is CATSAAGGRRNEQFF. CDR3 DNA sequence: TGTGCCACCAGCGCGGCGGGGGGCCGGAGGAATGAGCAGTTCTTC.

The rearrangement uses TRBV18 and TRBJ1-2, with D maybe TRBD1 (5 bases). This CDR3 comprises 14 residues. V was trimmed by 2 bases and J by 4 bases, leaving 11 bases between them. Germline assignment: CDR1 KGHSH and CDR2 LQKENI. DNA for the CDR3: TGTGCCAGCTCACCAGCGGGAACAGGCTATGGCTACACCTTC. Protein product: CASSPAGTGYGYTF.

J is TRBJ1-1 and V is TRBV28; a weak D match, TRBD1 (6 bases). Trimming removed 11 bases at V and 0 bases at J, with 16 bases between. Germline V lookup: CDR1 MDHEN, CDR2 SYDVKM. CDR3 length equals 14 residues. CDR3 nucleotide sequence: TGTGCCGGGGGCGGGGGCTCTTTGAACACTGAAGCTTTCTTT. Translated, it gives CAGGGGSLNTEAFF. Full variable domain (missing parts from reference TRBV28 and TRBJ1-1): DVKVTQSSRYLVKRTGEKVFLECVQDMDHENMFWYRQDPGLGLRLIYFSYDVKMKEKGDIPEGYSVSREKKERFSLILESASTNQTSMYLCAGGGGSLNTEAFFGQGTRLTVV.

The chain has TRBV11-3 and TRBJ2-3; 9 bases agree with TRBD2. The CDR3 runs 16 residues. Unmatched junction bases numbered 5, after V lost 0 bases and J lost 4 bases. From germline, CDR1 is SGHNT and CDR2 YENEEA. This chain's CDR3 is CASSLDGRLAADTQYF. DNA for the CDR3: TGTGCCAGCAGCTTAGATGGGAGACTAGCGGCAGATACGCAGTATTTT.

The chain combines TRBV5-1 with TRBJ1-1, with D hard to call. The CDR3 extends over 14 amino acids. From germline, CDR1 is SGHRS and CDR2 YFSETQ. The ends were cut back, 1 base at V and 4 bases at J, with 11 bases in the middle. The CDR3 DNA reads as TGCGCCAGCAGCTTGACAGCGGGAGGCACTGAAGCTTTCTTT. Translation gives CASSLTAGGTEAFF. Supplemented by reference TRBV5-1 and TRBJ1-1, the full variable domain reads KAGVTQTPRYLIKTRGQQVTLSCSPISGHRSVSWYQQTPGQGLQFLFEYFSETQRNKGNFPGRFSGRQFSNSRSEMNVSTLELGDSALYLCASSLTAGGTEAFFGQGTRLTVV.

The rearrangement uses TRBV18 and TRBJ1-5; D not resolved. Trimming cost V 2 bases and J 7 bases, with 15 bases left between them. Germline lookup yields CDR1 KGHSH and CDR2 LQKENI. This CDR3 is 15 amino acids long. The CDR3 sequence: CASSPGLGGNQPQHF. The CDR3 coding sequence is TGTGCCAGCTCACCAGGCCTCGGAGGGAACCAGCCCCAGCATTTT.

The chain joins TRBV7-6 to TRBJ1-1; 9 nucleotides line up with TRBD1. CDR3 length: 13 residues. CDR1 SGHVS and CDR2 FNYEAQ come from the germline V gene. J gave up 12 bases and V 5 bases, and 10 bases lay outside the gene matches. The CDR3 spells CASSPTGQGRTFF. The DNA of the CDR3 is TGTGCCAGCAGCCCAACAGGACAGGGGCGTACTTTCTTT. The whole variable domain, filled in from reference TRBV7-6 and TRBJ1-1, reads GAGVSQSPRYKVTKRGQDVALRCDPISGHVSLYWYRQALGQGPEFLTYFNYEAQQDKSGLPNDRFSAERPEGSISTLTIQRTEQRDSAMYRCASSPTGQGRTFFGQGTRLTVV.

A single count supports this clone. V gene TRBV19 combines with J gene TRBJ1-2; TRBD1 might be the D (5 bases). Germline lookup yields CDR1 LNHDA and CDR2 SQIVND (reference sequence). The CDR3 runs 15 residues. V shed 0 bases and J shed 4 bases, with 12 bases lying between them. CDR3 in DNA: TGTGCCAGTAGTATAGATCGGGGCGGGACCTATGGCTACACCTTC. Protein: CASSIDRGGTYGYTF. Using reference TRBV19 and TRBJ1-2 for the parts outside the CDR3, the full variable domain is DGGITQSPKYLFRKEGQNVTLSCEQNLNHDAMYWYRQDPGQGLRLIYYSQIVNDFQKGDIAEGYSVSREKKESFPLTVTSAQKNPTAFYLCASSIDRGGTYGYTFGSGTRLTVV.

The CDR3 sequence: CASSLGQGYNSPLHF. Here the CDR3 DNA reads TGCGCCAGCAGCTTGGGGCAGGGCTATAATTCACCCCTCCACTTT. The chain combines TRBV5-1 with TRBJ1-6; D may be TRBD1 (5 bases). V shed 0 bases and J shed 3 bases, with 7 bases lying between them. This CDR3 contains 15 residues. Germline CDR1 SGHRS, CDR2 YFSETQ.

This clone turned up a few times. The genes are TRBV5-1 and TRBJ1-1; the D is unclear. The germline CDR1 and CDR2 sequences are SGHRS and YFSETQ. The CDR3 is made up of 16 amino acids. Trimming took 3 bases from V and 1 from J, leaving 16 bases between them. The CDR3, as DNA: TGCGCCAGCAGCTCCGGAAACTGGGGAGGGAACACTGAAGCTTTCTTT. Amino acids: CASSSGNWGGNTEAFF.

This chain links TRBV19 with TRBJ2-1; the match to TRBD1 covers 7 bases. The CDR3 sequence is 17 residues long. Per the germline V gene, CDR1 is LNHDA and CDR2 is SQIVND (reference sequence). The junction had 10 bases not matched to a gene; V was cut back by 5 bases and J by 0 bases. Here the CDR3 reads CASSLQGSSSSYNEQFF. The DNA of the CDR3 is TGTGCCAGTAGTCTACAGGGGTCCTCGAGCTCCTACAATGAGCAGTTCTTC. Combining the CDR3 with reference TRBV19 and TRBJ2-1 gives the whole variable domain DGGITQSPKYLFRKEGQNVTLSCEQNLNHDAMYWYRQDPGQGLRLIYYSQIVNDFQKGDIAEGYSVSREKKESFPLTVTSAQKNPTAFYLCASSLQGSSSSYNEQFFGPGTRLTVL.

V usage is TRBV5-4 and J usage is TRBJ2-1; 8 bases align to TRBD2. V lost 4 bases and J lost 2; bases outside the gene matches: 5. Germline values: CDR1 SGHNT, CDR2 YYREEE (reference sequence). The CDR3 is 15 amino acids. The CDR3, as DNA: TGTGCCAGCAGCCGAACTAGCGGTACCTACAATGAGCAGTTCTTC. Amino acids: CASSRTSGTYNEQFF.

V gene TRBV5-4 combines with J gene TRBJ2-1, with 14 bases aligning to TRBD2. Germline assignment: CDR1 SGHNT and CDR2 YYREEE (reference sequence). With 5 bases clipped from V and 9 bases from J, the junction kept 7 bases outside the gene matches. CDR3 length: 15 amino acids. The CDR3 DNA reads TGTGCCAGCAGTACGACTAGCGGGGGGGCTTTTGAGCAGTTCTTC. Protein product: CASSTTSGGAFEQFF. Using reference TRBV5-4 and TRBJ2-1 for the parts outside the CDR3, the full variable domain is ETGVTQSPTHLIKTRGQQVTLRCSSQSGHNTVSWYQQALGQGPQFIFQYYREEENGRGNFPPRFSGLQFPNYSSELNVNALELDDSALYLCASSTTSGGAFEQFFGPGTRLTVL.

For the CDR3, the DNA is TGTGCCAGCAGCTTACCAGCGGGAGGGGCGAACACCGGGGAGCTGTTTTTT. Its translation is CASSLPAGGANTGELFF. The chain has TRBV7-9 and TRBJ2-2; 10 bases line up with TRBD2. Per germline, CDR1 SEHNR and CDR2 FQNEAQ (reference sequence). V trimming: 2 bases; J trimming: 0 bases; junction bases outside the gene matches: 3. The CDR3 is 17 residues long.

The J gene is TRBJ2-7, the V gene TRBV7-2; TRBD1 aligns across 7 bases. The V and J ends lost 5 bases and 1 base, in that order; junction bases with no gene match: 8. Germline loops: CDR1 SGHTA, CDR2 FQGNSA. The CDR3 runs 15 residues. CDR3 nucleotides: TGTGCCAGCAGCCCTTCCGGACAGGCTTCCTACGAGCAGTACTTC. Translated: CASSPSGQASYEQYF.

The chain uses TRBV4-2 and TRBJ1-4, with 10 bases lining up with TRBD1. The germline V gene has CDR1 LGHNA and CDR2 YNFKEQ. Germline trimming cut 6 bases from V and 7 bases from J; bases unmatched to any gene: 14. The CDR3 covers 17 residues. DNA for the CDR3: TGTGCCAGCAGACAAAGGGGGGGACAGGGGACTGGTGAAAAACTGTTTTTT. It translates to CASRQRGGQGTGEKLFF.

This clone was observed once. This CDR3 reads CASSLQGDEQFF. As DNA, the CDR3 is TGCGCCAGCAGCTTACAGGGCGATGAGCAGTTCTTC. This chain connects TRBV5-1 to TRBJ2-1; D possibly corresponds to TRBD1 (6 bases). The CDR3 spans 12 residues. Trimming took 2 bases from V and 8 from J, leaving 8 bases between them. Germline V lookup: CDR1 SGHRS, CDR2 YFSETQ.

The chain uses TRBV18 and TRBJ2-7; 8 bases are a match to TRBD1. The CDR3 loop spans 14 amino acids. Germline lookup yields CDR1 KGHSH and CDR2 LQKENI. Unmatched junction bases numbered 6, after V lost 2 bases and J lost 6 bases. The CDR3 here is CASSPDIRGREQYF. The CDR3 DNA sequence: TGTGCCAGCTCACCAGATATCAGGGGGCGCGAGCAGTACTTC.

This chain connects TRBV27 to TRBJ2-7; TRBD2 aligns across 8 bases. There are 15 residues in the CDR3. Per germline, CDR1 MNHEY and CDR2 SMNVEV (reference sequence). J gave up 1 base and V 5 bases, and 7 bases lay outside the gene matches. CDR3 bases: TGTGCCAGCAGTGAAAATAGCGGGGCTTCCTACGAGCAGTACTTC. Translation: CASSENSGASYEQYF.

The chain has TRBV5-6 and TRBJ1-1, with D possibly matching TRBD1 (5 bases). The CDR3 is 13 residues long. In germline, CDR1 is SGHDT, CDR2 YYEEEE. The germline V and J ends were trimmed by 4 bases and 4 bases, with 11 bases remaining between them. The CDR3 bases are TGTGCCAGCAGCGCTCAGGGTGGCACTGAAGCTTTCTTT. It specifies CASSAQGGTEAFF. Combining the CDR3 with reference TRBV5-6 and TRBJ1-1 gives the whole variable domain DAGVTQSPTHLIKTRGQQVTLRCSPKSGHDTVSWYQQALGQGPQFIFQYYEEEERQRGNFPDRFSGHQFPNYSSELNVNALLLGDSALYLCASSAQGGTEAFFGQGTRLTVV.

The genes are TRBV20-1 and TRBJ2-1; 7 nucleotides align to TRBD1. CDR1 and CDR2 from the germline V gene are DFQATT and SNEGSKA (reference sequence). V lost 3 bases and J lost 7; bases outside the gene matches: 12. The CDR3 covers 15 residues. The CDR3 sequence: CSASPPGQRNNEQFF. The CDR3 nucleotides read TGCAGTGCTAGTCCCCCGGGACAGAGGAATAATGAGCAGTTCTTC.

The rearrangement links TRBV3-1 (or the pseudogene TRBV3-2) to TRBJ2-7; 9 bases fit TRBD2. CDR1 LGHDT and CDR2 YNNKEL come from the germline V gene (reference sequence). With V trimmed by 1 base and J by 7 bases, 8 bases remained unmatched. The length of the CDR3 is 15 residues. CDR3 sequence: CASSQGLAGTREQYF. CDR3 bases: TGTGCCAGCAGCCAAGGGCTAGCGGGGACCCGGGAGCAGTACTTC.

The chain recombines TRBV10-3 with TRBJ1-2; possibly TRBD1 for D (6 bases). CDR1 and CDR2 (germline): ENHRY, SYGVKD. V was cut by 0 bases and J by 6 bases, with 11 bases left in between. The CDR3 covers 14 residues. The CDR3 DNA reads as TGTGCCATCAGTGAGTCAAGCAGGGGAGATGGCTACACCTTC. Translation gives CAISESSRGDGYTF.

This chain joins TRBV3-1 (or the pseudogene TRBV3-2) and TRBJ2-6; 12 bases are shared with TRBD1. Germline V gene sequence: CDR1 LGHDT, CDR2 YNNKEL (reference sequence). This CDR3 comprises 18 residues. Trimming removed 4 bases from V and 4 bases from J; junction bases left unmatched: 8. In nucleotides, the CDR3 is TGTGCCAGCAGCCCCACCGGGACAGGGGGCCTCGGGGCCAACGTCCTGACTTTC. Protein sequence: CASSPTGTGGLGANVLTF.

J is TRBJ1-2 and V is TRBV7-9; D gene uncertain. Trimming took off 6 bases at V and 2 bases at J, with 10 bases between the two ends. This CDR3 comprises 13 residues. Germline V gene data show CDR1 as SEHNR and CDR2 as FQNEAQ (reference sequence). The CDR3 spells CASRLDKNYGYTF. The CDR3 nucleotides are TGTGCCAGCAGACTCGACAAGAACTATGGCTACACCTTC.

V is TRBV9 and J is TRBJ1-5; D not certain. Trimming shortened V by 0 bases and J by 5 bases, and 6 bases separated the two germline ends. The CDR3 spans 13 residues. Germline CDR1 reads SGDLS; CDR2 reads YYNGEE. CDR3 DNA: TGTGCCAGCAGCGTAGGTCTAGATCAGCCCCAGCATTTT. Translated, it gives CASSVGLDQPQHF.

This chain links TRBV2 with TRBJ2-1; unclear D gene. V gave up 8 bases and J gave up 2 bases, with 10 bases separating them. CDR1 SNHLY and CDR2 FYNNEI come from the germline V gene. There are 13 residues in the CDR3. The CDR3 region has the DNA TGTGCCAGCTCACAGTCACCCTACAATGAGCAGTTCTTC. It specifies CASSQSPYNEQFF.